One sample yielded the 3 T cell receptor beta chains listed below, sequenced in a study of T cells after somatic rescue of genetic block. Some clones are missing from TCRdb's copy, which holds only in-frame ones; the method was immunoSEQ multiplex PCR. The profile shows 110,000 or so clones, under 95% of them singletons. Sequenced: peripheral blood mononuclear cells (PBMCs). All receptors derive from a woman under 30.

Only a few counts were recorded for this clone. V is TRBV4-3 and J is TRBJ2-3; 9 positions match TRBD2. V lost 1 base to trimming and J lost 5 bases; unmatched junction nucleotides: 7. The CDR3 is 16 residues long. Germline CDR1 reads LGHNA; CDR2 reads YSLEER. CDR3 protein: CASSQVAGERIDTQYF. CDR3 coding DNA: TGCGCCAGCAGCCAAGTAGCGGGGGAACGTATAGATACGCAGTATTTT.

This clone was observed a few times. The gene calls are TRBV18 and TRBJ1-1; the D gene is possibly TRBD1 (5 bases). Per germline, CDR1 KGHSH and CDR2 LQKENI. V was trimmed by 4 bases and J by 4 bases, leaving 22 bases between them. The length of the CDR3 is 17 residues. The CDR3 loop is CASSQGMLGGRGTEAFF. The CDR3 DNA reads TGTGCCAGCTCACAAGGGATGCTGGGGGGGAGGGGCACTGAAGCTTTCTTT.

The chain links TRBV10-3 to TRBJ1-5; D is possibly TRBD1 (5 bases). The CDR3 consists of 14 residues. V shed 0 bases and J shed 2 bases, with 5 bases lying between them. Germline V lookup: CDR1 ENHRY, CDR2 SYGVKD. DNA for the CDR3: TGTGCCATCAGTGAGTCAGGGGGCAATCAGCCCCAGCATTTT. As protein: CAISESGGNQPQHF.